The 5 T cell receptor beta chains presented below share a single source sample, sequenced in a study of shared clonotypes between healthy human individuals. Repertoires were generated with immunoSEQ multiplex PCR, while TCRdb's copy carries only in-frame clones and drops some. The sample shows 800,000 to 1,200,000 clones, around three quarters of them seen only once. Input material: memory CD4+ T cells from PBMCs. Documented subset: CD45RA-negative fraction. These receptors were collected from a young man in good health. Some clones in this sample may be carry-over from other donors' samples.

The J gene is TRBJ2-2, the V gene TRBV6-1; D remains unclear. Trimming took off 4 bases at V and 4 bases at J, with 16 bases between the two ends. This CDR3 is built from 16 residues. The germline CDR1 and CDR2 sequences are MNHNS and SASEGT. CDR3 loop: CASSADFYLGTGELFF. CDR3 nucleotides: TGTGCCAGCAGTGCAGACTTCTACCTCGGCACCGGGGAGCTGTTTTTT.

The chain links TRBV7-9 to TRBJ2-1; 9 bases line up with TRBD1. The CDR3 runs 16 residues. In germline, CDR1 is SEHNR, CDR2 FQNEAQ (reference sequence). With V trimmed by 3 bases and J by 2 bases, 5 bases remained unmatched. This CDR3 reads CASSFSDRGPYNEQFF. The CDR3 DNA follows: TGTGCCAGCAGCTTCTCGGACAGGGGACCCTACAATGAGCAGTTCTTC.

The chain couples TRBV9 to TRBJ1-3; D not resolved. CDR3 size: 15 residues. The germline V and J ends were trimmed by 0 bases and 6 bases, with 13 bases remaining between them. Germline V gives CDR1 SGDLS, CDR2 YYNGEE. The CDR3 sequence: CASSVDSPGKNTIYF. CDR3 DNA sequence: TGTGCCAGCAGCGTAGATTCACCGGGGAAAAACACCATATATTTT.

This chain joins TRBV2 and TRBJ2-4; 9 bases map to TRBD1. The CDR3 has 14 residues. Trimming cost V 6 bases and J 4 bases; bases outside gene matches: 4. The germline V gene has CDR1 SNHLY and CDR2 FYNNEI. The CDR3 loop is CASSEQGAKNIQYF. The CDR3 bases are TGTGCCAGCAGCGAACAGGGGGCGAAAAACATTCAGTACTTC.

The chain links TRBV19 to TRBJ1-5; D ambiguous. The CDR3 is 19 amino acids. Per the germline V gene, CDR1 is LNHDA and CDR2 is SQIVND (reference sequence). Trimming cost V 0 bases and J 2 bases, with 20 bases left between them. CDR3 protein: CASSIDLVGGASGNQPQHF. The CDR3 nucleotides read TGTGCCAGTAGTATAGATCTAGTGGGTGGAGCGTCGGGCAATCAGCCCCAGCATTTT.